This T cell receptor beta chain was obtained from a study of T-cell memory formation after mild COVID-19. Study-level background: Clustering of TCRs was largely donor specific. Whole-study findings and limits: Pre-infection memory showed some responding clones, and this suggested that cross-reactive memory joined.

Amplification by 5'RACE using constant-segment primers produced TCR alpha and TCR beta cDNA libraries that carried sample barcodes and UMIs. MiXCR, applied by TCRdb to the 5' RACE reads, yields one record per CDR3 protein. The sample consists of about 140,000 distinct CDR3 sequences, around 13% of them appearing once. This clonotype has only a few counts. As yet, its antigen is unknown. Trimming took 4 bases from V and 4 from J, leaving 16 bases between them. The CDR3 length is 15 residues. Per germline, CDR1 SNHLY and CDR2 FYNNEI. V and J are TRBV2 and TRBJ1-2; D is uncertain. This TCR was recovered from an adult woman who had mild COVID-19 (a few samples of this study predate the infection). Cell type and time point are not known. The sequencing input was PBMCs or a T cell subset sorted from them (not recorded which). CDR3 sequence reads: CASSGWQDAIYGYTF. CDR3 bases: TGTGCCAGCAGTGGATGGCAGGATGCAATCTATGGCTACACCTTC.